This T cell receptor beta chain was documented in a study of control samples from healthy donors and cancer patients. Only in-frame clones appear in the TCRdb table, and some are missing; sequencing was by immunoSEQ multiplex PCR. The repertoire holds 130,000 or so clones, with about 90% as singletons. The CDR3 covers 15 residues. The V end was cut by 8 bases, the J end by 9 bases, with 25 bases between. Germline CDR1 and CDR2: SEHNR and FQNEAQ (reference sequence). This clonotype was sampled from a man younger than 35 in good health. This chain joins TRBV7-9 and TRBJ1-1; unclear D gene. What was sequenced was blood. The CDR3 DNA reads as TGTGCCAGCCTGTCCCCCCTAGCTACGGGCCCGCAAGCTTTCTTT. Translating gives CASLSPLATGPQAFF.